This T cell receptor beta chain was recorded in a study of T-cell memory formation after mild COVID-19 (dated by TCRdb to 2020 to 2023). Study-level background: TCR sequence clusters from the two donors were largely donor specific. T-cell clones expanding and contracting after mild COVID-19 in a couple of donors were tracked by longitudinal TCRalpha and TCRbeta repertoire sequencing. The cohort comprised two young, previously healthy adult volunteers, one female and one male. Broader findings and caveats from the paper: The detection of some responding clones in pre-infection memory suggests that pre-existing cross-reactive memory T cells joined the SARS-CoV-2 response. Contracting CD4+ clones were located mainly in the CM and EM memory subsets, whereas CD8+ clones were found to be enriched in EMRA. Clones that contracted from day 15 to 85 showed balanced CD4/CD8 phenotypes, whereas a second wave of clones that expanded from day 15 to 37 leaned towards CD4+. The study included only a couple of mild cases, and larger cohorts that include severe cases with pre-infection samples were judged to be necessary. Whether the second-wave clones peaking on day 37 were SARS-CoV-2 specific was not confirmed.

Reads for this sample came from an Illumina NovaSeq 6000. Using 5'RACE with constant-segment primers, TCRalpha and TCRbeta cDNA libraries were constructed, with sample barcodes and unique molecular identifiers added in the process. RNA was extracted from every sample with Trizol reagent. The libraries were amplified in two PCR steps, and the second step added a second sample barcode and Illumina TruSeq adapters. Libraries were sequenced on an Illumina NovaSeq with 2 x 150 bp paired-end reads. As for the original processing: With migec v1.2.7, reads were demultiplexed and then collapsed into UMI-guided consensus sequences. With mixcr v2.1.11, UMI consensuses were aligned to TRA and TRB V and J templates and assembled into clonotypes. A clonotype was counted as expanded or contracted only if both edgeR and NoisET called the change significant, with noise models trained on biological replicates. For edgeR calls, a false discovery rate-adjusted p below 0.01 and a log2 fold-change threshold of 1 were applied. As an exploratory analysis of dynamics, max-normalized trajectories of the 1000 most abundant clonotypes were examined by PCA with hierarchical clustering. Each responding clone was given a CD4 or CD8 phenotype based on the CD4+ and CD8+ repertoires, which had been sequenced separately. TCRdb reworked the public reads: Q25 trimming with fastp, MiXCR clone assembly, productive beta chains retained. Merged by CDR3 protein, the rows form single entries marked with the most common genes and DNA. TCRdb assigned the V and J calls; the authors' analysis was not used. The sample table records roughly 110,000 distinct CDR3 sequences; around 15% of these occur just once. 28% of the sample rests with the top ten.

A word on this clonotype: Its antigen remains unidentified. No much larger clonotype is one base removed from it; base qualities were not supplied.

According to the germline V gene (reference sequence), CDR1 reads MNHEY and CDR2 reads SMNVEV. The CDR3 sequence holds 17 residues, the cysteine and phenylalanine included. CDR3 DNA only is kept here, 51 bases in frame from base 1. V loses 2 bases of germline sequence and J loses 5 bases, and the interval between the two ends is 19 bases. Ficoll-Paque density gradient centrifugation was used to isolate PBMCs. This receptor was obtained from an adult woman who had mild COVID-19 (a few samples of this study predate the infection). The sample titles of this study are shuffled in the database, so cell type and time point are left out; the donor was told from shared clones. Sequencing input: PBMCs or a T cell subset sorted from them (not recorded which). The sequence links TRBV27 to TRBJ2-4; the D region possibly corresponds to TRBD2 (5 bases align). DNA sequence: TGTGCCAGCAGTTTAAGGGCGAATTCCCCGAGGGAAAACATTCAGTACTTC. Translation gives CASSLRANSPRENIQYF.